This T cell receptor beta chain stems from a study of blood T cell repertoires in COVID-19. Study context: Acute and convalescent COVID-19 samples came from the United States, Italy and Spain. The cDNA or gDNA used as material had been derived from T cells, B-cell-depleted T cells, or PBMCs.

Original processing notes: Estimates of nucleated cell counts were drawn from the amplification of reference gene primers. Repertoires were generated with immunoSEQ multiplex PCR, while TCRdb's copy carries only in-frame clones and drops some. V and J calls and clone size are copied from that table; D and trimming were computed from the DNA. Among tens of thousands of clones listed, around 83% were seen once. This clone has just a few counts. Material: peripheral blood. The sequence was obtained from a human donor in a cohort sampled during active COVID-19.

The CDR3 DNA sequence: TGTGCCAGCAGTGAAGCGGAGTATGGGGAAGCTTTCTTT. Encoded protein: CASSEAEYGEAFF. The rearrangement uses TRBV6-1 and TRBJ1-1; D unresolved. Looked up from germline, CDR1 is MNHNS and CDR2 is SASEGT. The CDR3 covers 13 residues. Trimming took 0 bases from V and 8 from J, leaving 10 bases between them.